The sequence of this T cell receptor (beta chain) was determined in a study of regulatory T cells in long-lasting Graves disease. Study in general: By definition, persistent Graves' disease involved antithyroid drugs for over 5 years alongside positive TSH receptor antibodies. Study-wide results and caveats: Persistent disease preferred TRBV28, TRBJ1-2 and TRBJ2-5. No thyroid tissue was studied; the work used peripheral blood only.

Time point: persistent/refractory GD, antithyroid drugs over 5 years with positive TRAb. PBMC RNA served as the TCR library source. This CDR3 spans 16 amino acids. From germline, CDR1 is MNHEY and CDR2 SVGEGT. V shed 2 bases and J 6 bases; nucleotides not matched to a gene: 13. Sequencing libraries for TCR beta were prepared with iRepertoire HTBI primers and Arm-PCR of CDR3 regions. TCRdb re-derived calls from the multiplex PCR reads in MiXCR, one entry per CDR3 protein. The sample includes 400,000 to 500,000 distinct CDR3 sequences, around 20% seen only once; the top ten take 7.8%. This clonotype has at least ten counts. Its antigen remains unidentified.

This TCR came from a female donor with Graves disease. This chain uses TRBV6-2 or TRBV6-3 with TRBJ2-7; 7 positions match TRBD1. The specimen was peripheral blood mononuclear cells (PBMCs), collected when the disease was refractory, from a patient treated with antithyroid drugs. The CDR3 nucleotides read TGTGCCAGCAGTTACGGCTCCCCTCGACAGGGCGGCGAGCAGTACTTC. This encodes CASSYGSPRQGGEQYF.